The 30 T cell receptor beta chains presented below share a single source sample, sequenced in a study of T cell changes during pregnancy in multiple sclerosis. Profiling relied on immunoSEQ multiplex PCR, and the TCRdb table lists in-frame clones only, not all of them. The table shows more than 85,000 clones, with around 94% occurring only once. Sequenced material: peripheral blood, taken after pregnancy. These receptors were obtained from a female donor in good health, enrolled as a control in a pregnancy study.

The CDR3, as DNA: TGCGCCAGCAGCCGGACAGAGTACACTGAAGCTTTCTTT. It encodes CASSRTEYTEAFF. This chain uses TRBV5-1 with TRBJ1-1, with a possible D match to TRBD1 (6 bases). This CDR3 comprises 13 residues. Looked up from germline, CDR1 is SGHRS and CDR2 is YFSETQ. Trimming cost V 4 bases and J 3 bases, with 10 bases left between them.

This clone was seen only a few times. The CDR3 DNA is TGCGCCAGCAGAGCGCTAGCGGGAGTCCCAGAGACCCAGTACTTC. Protein: CASRALAGVPETQYF. The V gene is TRBV5-1, the J gene TRBJ2-5; 10 nucleotides agree with TRBD2. The V and J ends lost 5 bases and 4 bases, in that order; junction bases with no gene match: 8. The CDR3 extends over 15 amino acids. Germline V gene lookup returns CDR1 SGHRS and CDR2 YFSETQ.

V gene TRBV28 combines with J gene TRBJ2-7; 8 bases fit TRBD1. With 3 bases clipped from V and 2 bases from J, the junction kept 3 bases outside the gene matches. CDR3 length: 14 amino acids. From germline, CDR1 is MDHEN and CDR2 SYDVKM. The DNA for the CDR3 is TGTGCCAGCAGTTTTGGACAGGGCCCCTACGAGCAGTACTTC. Protein sequence: CASSFGQGPYEQYF. Full variable domain (remainder filled in from reference TRBV28 and TRBJ2-7): DVKVTQSSRYLVKRTGEKVFLECVQDMDHENMFWYRQDPGLGLRLIYFSYDVKMKEKGDIPEGYSVSREKKERFSLILESASTNQTSMYLCASSFGQGPYEQYFGPGTRLTVT.

For this clone: Additional DNA sequences in this sample encode the identical CDR3. The chain links TRBV5-1 to TRBJ2-2; 7 nucleotides match TRBD1. The CDR3 sequence is 15 residues long. Germline-derived CDR1 and CDR2 are SGHRS and YFSETQ. Trimming cost V 1 base and J 1 base; bases outside gene matches: 1. The CDR3, as DNA: TGCGCCAGCAGCTTGCGGACAGGGAACACCGGGGAGCTGTTTTTT. This translates into CASSLRTGNTGELFF. The full variable domain, with the rest looked up from reference TRBV5-1 and TRBJ2-2, is KAGVTQTPRYLIKTRGQQVTLSCSPISGHRSVSWYQQTPGQGLQFLFEYFSETQRNKGNFPGRFSGRQFSNSRSEMNVSTLELGDSALYLCASSLRTGNTGELFFGEGSRLTVL.

The chain couples TRBV7-8 to TRBJ2-2; 15 positions match TRBD2. Germline trimming cut 5 bases from V and 7 bases from J; bases unmatched to any gene: 11. Germline V gene data show CDR1 as SGHVS and CDR2 as FQNEAQ. The CDR3 is 18 amino acids. The CDR3 loop is CASSPGLAGGNLIGELFF. CDR3 DNA sequence: TGTGCCAGCAGCCCGGGACTAGCGGGAGGAAATTTGATCGGGGAGCTGTTTTTT.

The chain has TRBV25-1 and TRBJ1-5, with D perhaps matching TRBD1 (5 bases). The germline gives CDR1 MGHDK, CDR2 SYGVNS. V lost 4 bases and J lost 0, with 16 bases in between. The CDR3 loop spans 17 amino acids. CDR3 DNA: TGTGCCAGCAGTGCCGGGGGAGGATCAGATAGCAATCAGCCCCAGCATTTT. Protein: CASSAGGGSDSNQPQHF.

The CDR3 loop reads CASSTEQGGRYEQYF. The CDR3 nucleotides read TGTGCCAGTAGTACCGAACAGGGGGGGCGGTACGAGCAGTACTTC. The rearrangement links TRBV19 to TRBJ2-7, with D possibly TRBD1 on 8 matching bases. The germline V gene has CDR1 LNHDA and CDR2 SQIVND (reference sequence). Trimming took off 4 bases at V and 4 bases at J, with 17 bases between the two ends. This CDR3 region has 15 residues.

The chain employs TRBV5-4 and TRBJ1-2, with 11 bases identical to TRBD1. Germline loops: CDR1 SGHNT, CDR2 YYREEE (reference sequence). CDR3 size: 15 residues. With 6 bases clipped from V and 0 bases from J, the junction kept 4 bases outside the gene matches. DNA for the CDR3: TGTGCCAGCATCCCGGGACAGGGGGCTAACTATGGCTACACCTTC. Translating it yields CASIPGQGANYGYTF.

The rearrangement joins TRBV5-6 to TRBJ2-1; TRBD2 matches 7 bases. Per the germline V gene, CDR1 is SGHDT and CDR2 is YYEEEE. The CDR3 sequence is 16 residues long. Trimming at V came to 2 bases and at J to 5 bases, leaving 10 bases not matched to a gene. CDR3 amino acids: CASSFSPTSRNNEQFF. The CDR3 DNA reads TGTGCCAGCAGCTTTAGTCCGACTAGCCGGAACAATGAGCAGTTCTTC. Combining the CDR3 with reference TRBV5-6 and TRBJ2-1 gives the whole variable domain DAGVTQSPTHLIKTRGQQVTLRCSPKSGHDTVSWYQQALGQGPQFIFQYYEEEERQRGNFPDRFSGHQFPNYSSELNVNALLLGDSALYLCASSFSPTSRNNEQFFGPGTRLTVL.

The chain combines TRBV10-3 with TRBJ2-7, with 10 bases lining up with TRBD1. There are 12 residues in the CDR3. Trimming cost V 10 bases and J 7 bases; bases outside gene matches: 7. The germline gives CDR1 ENHRY, CDR2 SYGVKD. Here the CDR3 DNA reads TGTGCCACCCGACAGGGGGCAGGGGAGCAGTACTTC. This codes for CATRQGAGEQYF.

This chain connects TRBV7-8 to TRBJ1-1; tentative D call: TRBD1 (5 bases). V was clipped by 5 bases and J by 5 bases, with 12 bases between them. CDR1 SGHVS and CDR2 FQNEAQ come from the germline V gene. The length of the CDR3 is 13 residues. DNA of the CDR3: TGTGCCAGCAGCCCCCCGGGGGGAACTGAAGCTTTCTTT. This codes for CASSPPGGTEAFF.

V and J are TRBV5-1 and TRBJ2-7; weak D call: TRBD2 (5 bases). The germline CDR1 and CDR2 sequences are SGHRS and YFSETQ. The CDR3 contains 13 residues. V dropped 6 bases and J dropped 7 bases, with 17 bases sitting between them. This CDR3 reads CASKVLPTGEQYF. CDR3 sequence (DNA): TGCGCCAGCAAAGTCCTCCCGACGGGGGAGCAGTACTTC.

The rearrangement joins TRBV18 to TRBJ1-4; 7 bases line up with TRBD1. V trimming: 4 bases; J trimming: 5 bases; junction bases outside the gene matches: 10. The CDR3 is 16 amino acids. Germline values: CDR1 KGHSH, CDR2 LQKENI. In nucleotides, the CDR3 is TGTGCCAGCTCACGAAGCCGGGACAGTACAAATGAAAAACTGTTTTTT. Translating it yields CASSRSRDSTNEKLFF.

The genes are TRBV5-1 and TRBJ1-2; TRBD1 aligns across 9 bases. The length of the CDR3 is 16 residues. Per the germline V gene, CDR1 is SGHRS and CDR2 is YFSETQ. The J segment lost 6 bases and the V segment lost 0 bases, leaving 9 bases of the junction unmatched. The CDR3 coding sequence is TGCGCCAGCAGCTTGGCTATCACAGGGGGCGCAGATGGCTACACCTTC. It yields the protein CASSLAITGGADGYTF.

V and J are TRBV4-2 and TRBJ2-7; D is possibly TRBD2 (6 bases). Deletions cut 3 bases from V and 3 bases from J, with 18 bases between. Germline CDR1 and CDR2: LGHNA and YNFKEQ. This CDR3 contains 16 residues. CDR3 nucleotide sequence: TGTGCCAGCAGCCATTATAGCGGTCCCGGGTTCTACGAGCAGTACTTC. Protein product: CASSHYSGPGFYEQYF.

The V gene is TRBV28, the J gene TRBJ2-7, with D maybe TRBD1 (5 bases). Germline CDR1 reads MDHEN; CDR2 reads SYDVKM. The germline V and J ends were trimmed by 8 bases and 0 bases, with 17 bases remaining between them. This CDR3 has 15 amino acids. The CDR3 sequence: CASQPIPDSSYEQYF. In DNA form, the CDR3 reads TGTGCCAGCCAACCTATCCCCGACAGCTCCTACGAGCAGTACTTC.

The J gene is TRBJ1-4, the V gene TRBV28; weak D call: TRBD1 (6 bases). V dropped 6 bases and J dropped 5 bases, with 16 bases sitting between them. The CDR3 consists of 15 residues. Germline values: CDR1 MDHEN, CDR2 SYDVKM. CDR3 bases: TGTGCCAGCAGGTCACAACAGGGTGGAAATGAAAAACTGTTTTTT. It codes for CASRSQQGGNEKLFF.

This chain uses TRBV28 with TRBJ2-7, with D maybe TRBD2 (6 bases). This CDR3 is built from 15 residues. V was trimmed by 2 bases and J by 4 bases, leaving 15 bases between them. The germline V gene has CDR1 MDHEN and CDR2 SYDVKM. The CDR3 is CASSLGQGGPYEQYF. The CDR3 DNA is TGTGCCAGCAGTTTAGGGCAGGGAGGTCCGTACGAGCAGTACTTC.

The J gene is TRBJ1-3, the V gene TRBV10-3; D is uncertain. The V end was cut by 5 bases, the J end by 3 bases, with 5 bases between. The CDR3 contains 12 residues. Germline V gene lookup returns CDR1 ENHRY and CDR2 SYGVKD. The CDR3 spells CAISKLGNTIYF. The CDR3 bases are TGTGCCATCAGTAAACTTGGAAACACCATATATTTT.

V gene TRBV18 combines with J gene TRBJ2-6; TRBD1 agrees at 7 bases. This CDR3 region has 19 residues. Looked up from germline, CDR1 is KGHSH and CDR2 is LQKENI. V was pared by 2 bases and J by 0 bases, with 10 bases of the junction left unmatched. The DNA for the CDR3 is TGTGCCAGCTCACCATATCAGCGGACAGGCTACTCTGGGGCCAACGTCCTGACTTTC. Its translation: CASSPYQRTGYSGANVLTF.

The rearrangement joins TRBV25-1 to TRBJ2-7; no clear D. The CDR3 is 15 residues long. V shed 3 bases and J shed 2 bases, with 14 bases lying between them. CDR1 MGHDK and CDR2 SYGVNS come from the germline V gene. In DNA form, the CDR3 reads TGTGCCAGCAGTGACGAGTACCAGGCGCCCTACGAGCAGTACTTC. Translating it yields CASSDEYQAPYEQYF.

CDR3 DNA: TGTGCCAGCAGTTTACGGAGTCGCGACACCGGGGAGCTGTTTTTT. It yields the protein CASSLRSRDTGELFF. The chain joins TRBV28 to TRBJ2-2; D call uncertain. Trimming shortened V by 2 bases and J by 3 bases, and 10 bases separated the two germline ends. From germline, CDR1 is MDHEN and CDR2 SYDVKM. The CDR3 contains 15 residues.

The rearrangement uses TRBV7-2 and TRBJ2-3; D call uncertain. This CDR3 has 14 residues. The V and J ends lost 0 bases and 0 bases respectively, with 4 bases between them. Germline V gene lookup returns CDR1 SGHTA and CDR2 FQGNSA. CDR3 protein: CASSLAYSTDTQYF. CDR3 coding DNA: TGTGCCAGCAGCTTAGCGTATAGCACAGATACGCAGTATTTT.

This chain links TRBV5-4 with TRBJ2-5, with 8 bases that match TRBD1. J gave up 5 bases and V 1 base, and 4 bases lay outside the gene matches. The CDR3 is 14 amino acids. Per germline, CDR1 SGHNT and CDR2 YYREEE (reference sequence). The CDR3 bases are TGTGCCAGCAGCTTGAACTGGGACAGGGAGACCCAGTACTTC. Its translation is CASSLNWDRETQYF.

The chain carries TRBV18 and TRBJ2-3; 7 bases map to TRBD2. V was clipped by 7 bases and J by 1 base; unmatched bases: 5. This CDR3 has 14 residues. CDR1 and CDR2 (germline): KGHSH, LQKENI. The CDR3 spells CASFAAGGTDTQYF. CDR3 DNA sequence: TGTGCCAGCTTCGCGGCGGGAGGCACAGATACGCAGTATTTT.

J is TRBJ2-7 and V is TRBV7-2, with D perhaps TRBD1 (7 bases). V was shortened by 5 bases and J by 5 bases, with 16 bases between the two germline ends. Germline V gene lookup returns CDR1 SGHTA and CDR2 FQGNSA. The CDR3 is made up of 14 amino acids. The CDR3: CASSGGGSLDEQYF. As DNA, the CDR3 is TGTGCCAGCAGCGGAGGGGGCAGCCTAGACGAGCAGTACTTC.

The chain employs TRBV29-1 and TRBJ2-7, with D perhaps matching TRBD2 (5 bases). Trimming removed 4 bases from V and 6 bases from J, with 13 bases in between. The CDR3 consists of 12 residues. Germline V gene sequence: CDR1 SQVTM, CDR2 ANQGSEA. This chain's CDR3 is CSVGSSGSEQYF. DNA for the CDR3: TGCAGCGTTGGCTCCAGCGGTTCCGAGCAGTACTTC.

The V call is TRBV19, the J call TRBJ1-2; possible D gene TRBD1, 6 bases. Trimming removed 5 bases from V and 4 bases from J, with 20 bases in between. Germline V lookup: CDR1 LNHDA, CDR2 SQIVND (reference sequence). CDR3 length: 16 residues. The CDR3 DNA is TGTGCCAGTAGTTTCTCACCGGGACAACCCTCCTATGGCTACACCTTC. Protein: CASSFSPGQPSYGYTF.

The V call is TRBV2, the J call TRBJ2-1, with D maybe TRBD1 (5 bases). The V and J ends lost 7 bases and 6 bases respectively, with 13 bases between them. Germline CDR1 SNHLY, CDR2 FYNNEI. CDR3 size: 13 residues. The CDR3 DNA reads TGTGCCAGCAATGCCCAGGGCCTCAATGAGCAGTTCTTC. It encodes CASNAQGLNEQFF.

The chain has TRBV19 and TRBJ2-1; D is unclear. This CDR3 is 15 amino acids long. Germline assignment: CDR1 LNHDA and CDR2 SQIVND (reference sequence). V lost 5 bases to trimming and J lost 4 bases, with 15 bases between them. This chain's CDR3 is CASSATGTVYNEQFF. The CDR3 bases are TGTGCCAGTAGTGCGACGGGTACCGTGTACAATGAGCAGTTCTTC.